This T cell receptor beta chain comes out of a study of Ad26.COV2.S vaccination and SARS-CoV-2 variants. This clone came up a few times. V was pared by 2 bases and J by 3 bases, with 2 bases between. Germline CDR1 and CDR2: KGHSH and LQKENI. The CDR3 has 13 residues. Treatment in this sample: around 19 received Ad26.COV2.S at low or high dose, single or two shots; 5 received placebo; per-sample allocation not given. Day 63 following the first vaccine or placebo injection was when the samples were taken. Sequencing used immunoSEQ multiplex PCR; TCRdb keeps in-frame clones, though not all of them. The data hold nearly 400,000 clones, with around nine tenths observed a single time.

The sequence was collected from a person between 18 and 60 years old who received the Ad26.COV2.S COVID-19 vaccine or a placebo. This chain joins TRBV18 and TRBJ1-6; unclear D gene. The sample here was peripheral blood, taken in a trial of Ad26.COV2.S vaccine versus placebo. DNA for the CDR3: TGTGCCAGCTCACCAGACTATAATTCACCCCTCCACTTT. Its protein is CASSPDYNSPLHF.